Below are 27 T cell receptor beta chains sequenced from a single sample in a study of blood T cell repertoires in COVID-19. This table comes from immunoSEQ multiplex PCR, and its TCRdb copy is limited to in-frame clones, with some not included. This table holds a few hundred thousand clones, 91% found once. Sample: PBMCs or T cells enriched from blood (not recorded which). The receptors here all came from a middle-aged woman who had been exposed to COVID-19.

The rearrangement uses TRBV15 and TRBJ1-4; weak D call: TRBD1 (6 bases). V was clipped by 5 bases and J by 8 bases, with 18 bases between them. Germline V lookup: CDR1 LNHNV, CDR2 YYDKDF (reference sequence). This CDR3 region has 15 residues. The CDR3 loop is CATSPPPGGREKLFF. DNA for the CDR3: TGTGCCACCAGCCCCCCCCCGGGGGGCAGGGAAAAACTGTTTTTT.

The rearrangement joins TRBV23-1 to TRBJ2-3; D might be TRBD1 (6 bases). TRBV23-1 is an ORF, with its function uncertain. The CDR3 sequence is 16 residues long. The V and J ends lost 4 bases and 2 bases respectively, with 16 bases between them. CDR3 sequence reads: CASSRRKGVLTDTQYF. DNA of the CDR3: TGCGCCAGCAGTCGGCGGAAGGGGGTTCTCACAGATACGCAGTATTTT.

CDR3 bases: TGTGCCAGCATGACGGGACTAGCGGCTGATACGCAGTATTTT. Translating it yields CASMTGLAADTQYF. The chain recombines TRBV2 with TRBJ2-3, with TRBD2 identical over 11 bases. Trimming removed 7 bases from V and 6 bases from J; junction bases left unmatched: 6. The germline V gene encodes CDR1 SNHLY and CDR2 FYNNEI. CDR3 size: 14 residues.

This chain uses TRBV11-2 with TRBJ2-5; D perhaps matches TRBD2 (6 bases). The CDR3 is 20 amino acids. In germline, CDR1 is SGHAT, CDR2 FQNNGV. V lost 0 bases and J lost 2, with 25 bases in between. CDR3 amino acids: CASSLDLAQLYHSSQETQYF. CDR3 sequence (DNA): TGTGCCAGCAGCTTAGACCTAGCGCAGCTTTATCATAGCAGTCAAGAGACCCAGTACTTC.

V usage is TRBV24-1 and J usage is TRBJ1-5, with D possibly matching TRBD1 (5 bases). Germline V CDR1 and CDR2: KGHDR, SFDVKD. V lost 4 bases and J lost 4, with 13 bases in between. The CDR3 contains 15 residues. The CDR3 loop is CATSEAGVSNQPQHF. CDR3 coding DNA: TGTGCCACCAGTGAGGCGGGGGTAAGTAATCAGCCCCAGCATTTT.

The chain carries TRBV27 and TRBJ1-1; TRBD1 aligns across 9 bases. This CDR3 is built from 14 residues. V lost 5 bases to trimming and J lost 1 base; unmatched junction nucleotides: 2. The V gene's germline CDR1 is MNHEY and CDR2 SMNVEV (reference sequence). Written as DNA, the CDR3 is TGTGCCAGCAGTCTGGGACAGGGGAACACTGAAGCTTTCTTT. It encodes CASSLGQGNTEAFF.

The chain joins TRBV7-6 to TRBJ2-1, with a weak D call TRBD2 (5 bases). Germline V CDR1 and CDR2: SGHVS, FNYEAQ. Trimming stripped 2 bases from V and 6 bases from J, with 11 bases between. The CDR3 is 14 residues long. Written as DNA, the CDR3 is TGTGCCAGCAGCTTAACAACCGGGATCAATGAGCAGTTCTTC. Protein product: CASSLTTGINEQFF. Complete variable domain (other parts from reference TRBV7-6 and TRBJ2-1): GAGVSQSPRYKVTKRGQDVALRCDPISGHVSLYWYRQALGQGPEFLTYFNYEAQQDKSGLPNDRFSAERPEGSISTLTIQRTEQRDSAMYRCASSLTTGINEQFFGPGTRLTVL.

Here the CDR3 DNA reads TGTGCCAGCAGGCCCGACAGGGGGCCGAACACTGAAGCTTTCTTT. This codes for CASRPDRGPNTEAFF. This chain uses TRBV27 with TRBJ1-1; 10 bases are shared with TRBD1. The ends lost 6 bases at V and 1 base at J; junction bases unmatched: 5. In germline, CDR1 is MNHEY, CDR2 SMNVEV (reference sequence). The CDR3 totals 15 residues.

This clone was seen a single time. The rearrangement links TRBV7-2 to TRBJ1-2, with 7 bases aligning to TRBD1. V shed 5 bases and J 3 bases; nucleotides not matched to a gene: 15. This CDR3 region has 17 residues. Per the germline V gene, CDR1 is SGHTA and CDR2 is FQGNSA. CDR3 nucleotide sequence: TGTGCCAGCAGCCCGACCCAAAGGGACAGCTTTTACTATGGCTACACCTTC. As protein: CASSPTQRDSFYYGYTF.

The CDR3 is CSVDGGTEAFF. CDR3 sequence (DNA): TGCAGCGTTGACGGGGGGACTGAAGCTTTCTTT. This chain uses TRBV29-1 with TRBJ1-1; D is perhaps TRBD1 (5 bases). Germline V gene lookup returns CDR1 SQVTM and CDR2 ANQGSEA. V was trimmed by 3 bases and J by 5 bases, leaving 7 bases between them. CDR3 size: 11 residues.

The gene calls are TRBV18 and TRBJ1-2, with TRBD1 as a possible D gene (6 bases). Germline lookup yields CDR1 KGHSH and CDR2 LQKENI. The germline V and J ends were trimmed by 3 bases and 2 bases, with 13 bases remaining between them. This CDR3 has 15 amino acids. CDR3 residues: CASSPTGSGNYGYTF. DNA for the CDR3: TGTGCCAGCTCACCGACAGGAAGTGGAAACTATGGCTACACCTTC.

The chain uses TRBV7-2 and TRBJ1-1; TRBD1 agrees at 7 bases. CDR1 SGHTA and CDR2 FQGNSA come from the germline V gene. This CDR3 has 14 amino acids. V lost 5 bases and J lost 6; bases outside the gene matches: 9. The CDR3, as DNA: TGTGCCAGCAGCCAGGGGGTTGGAATGGCTGAAGCTTTCTTT. It is translated as CASSQGVGMAEAFF.

V and J are TRBV27 and TRBJ2-3; 8 bases fit TRBD2. The CDR3 covers 16 residues. Looked up from germline, CDR1 is MNHEY and CDR2 is SMNVEV (reference sequence). Trimming removed 4 bases from V and 4 bases from J; junction bases left unmatched: 10. The CDR3 DNA sequence: TGTGCCAGCAGTTCTGGCCGGGGGGGCCGGGCAGATACGCAGTATTTT. It yields the protein CASSSGRGGRADTQYF.

The V and J genes are TRBV30 and TRBJ1-2; 7 positions agree with TRBD1. After removal of 0 bases from V and 3 bases from J, the junction contained 4 bases not matched to a gene. Germline V gives CDR1 GTSNPN, CDR2 SVGIG (reference sequence). The CDR3 runs 14 residues. CDR3 bases: TGTGCCTGGAGTGTACCAGGGGGATACTATGGCTACACCTTC. Translation: CAWSVPGGYYGYTF.

The chain employs TRBV19 and TRBJ1-5; D not resolved. The CDR3 is 15 residues long. Trimming took off 6 bases at V and 3 bases at J, with 15 bases between the two ends. CDR1 and CDR2 from the germline V gene are LNHDA and SQIVND (reference sequence). For the CDR3, the DNA is TGTGCCAGTAGATCGTATGACACCCTCAATCAGCCCCAGCATTTT. Its translation: CASRSYDTLNQPQHF.

The chain uses TRBV28 and TRBJ1-1; no clear D. This CDR3 has 11 amino acids. CDR1 and CDR2 from the germline V gene are MDHEN and SYDVKM. The V end was cut by 8 bases, the J end by 8 bases, with 12 bases between. CDR3 region: CASLYSREAFF. CDR3 nucleotides: TGTGCCAGCCTTTACAGCCGGGAAGCTTTCTTT.

The chain is built from TRBV5-1 and TRBJ2-7, with a tentative D call TRBD1 (5 bases). This CDR3 is 14 amino acids long. V lost 5 bases and J 4 bases, leaving 16 bases between the germline ends. CDR1 and CDR2 (germline): SGHRS, YFSETQ. The chain's CDR3 is CASSPVAGSYEQYF. The CDR3 nucleotides are TGCGCCAGCAGTCCGGTTGCAGGGTCTTACGAGCAGTACTTC.

V usage is TRBV7-9 and J usage is TRBJ1-6, with TRBD1 matching 10 bases. CDR3 length: 13 residues. The J segment lost 16 bases and the V segment lost 4 bases, leaving 7 bases of the junction unmatched. Germline V lookup: CDR1 SEHNR, CDR2 FQNEAQ (reference sequence). The CDR3 DNA reads TGTGCCAGCAGCTCCGGGACAGGGGAGGTGCTCCACTTT. Its translation is CASSSGTGEVLHF. Full variable domain (remainder filled in from reference TRBV7-9 and TRBJ1-6): DTGVSQNPRHKITKRGQNVTFRCDPISEHNRLYWYRQTLGQGPEFLTYFQNEAQLEKSRLLSDRFSAERPKGSFSTLEIQRTEQGDSAMYLCASSSGTGEVLHFGNGTRLTVT.

V gene TRBV5-4 combines with J gene TRBJ2-1; weak D call: TRBD1 (6 bases). Germline-derived CDR1 and CDR2 are SGHNT and YYREEE (reference sequence). V was cut by 4 bases and J by 0 bases, with 20 bases left in between. The CDR3 length is 18 residues. CDR3 sequence: CASSHGQSSYISYNEQFF. The CDR3 DNA reads as TGTGCCAGCAGCCACGGACAGTCCTCATATATCTCCTACAATGAGCAGTTCTTC.

The V call is TRBV5-5, the J call TRBJ1-2, with TRBD1 as a possible D gene (5 bases). Trimming shortened V by 4 bases and J by 2 bases, and 18 bases separated the two germline ends. Per the germline V gene, CDR1 is SGHKS and CDR2 is YYEKEE (reference sequence). The CDR3 runs 16 residues. The DNA of the CDR3 is TGTGCCAGCAGCCGCGGGGGGACGCAGCCAAACTATGGCTACACCTTC. Translated, it gives CASSRGGTQPNYGYTF.

V gene TRBV7-2 combines with J gene TRBJ2-1; D not certain. The V end was cut by 1 base, the J end by 7 bases, with 11 bases between. Germline V lookup: CDR1 SGHTA, CDR2 FQGNSA. This CDR3 region has 14 residues. The CDR3 spells CASSLGVLDNEQFF. The DNA of the CDR3 is TGTGCCAGCAGCTTAGGTGTCTTAGATAATGAGCAGTTCTTC.

The gene calls are TRBV12-3 or TRBV12-4 and TRBJ2-1; D call uncertain. The CDR3 has 11 residues. V was trimmed by 4 bases and J by 10 bases, leaving 8 bases between them. CDR3 DNA: TGTGCCAGCAGTTATCTTAGCGAGCAGTTCTTC. Translating it yields CASSYLSEQFF.

The V call is TRBV12-3 or TRBV12-4, the J call TRBJ1-4; D not certain. This CDR3 is 13 amino acids long. Trimming removed 2 bases from V and 10 bases from J, with 11 bases in between. The CDR3 coding sequence is TGTGCCAGCAGTTTACGATTAGAGGGAAAACTGTTTTTT. As protein: CASSLRLEGKLFF.

The V and J genes are TRBV10-3 and TRBJ1-2; 11 positions match TRBD1. The germline V gene has CDR1 ENHRY and CDR2 SYGVKD. The junction had 16 bases not matched to a gene; V was cut back by 3 bases and J by 7 bases. The CDR3 is made up of 18 amino acids. The CDR3 nucleotides are TGTGCCATCAGTGACCCCTATAGACCCGGACAGGGGGCTCCTGGCTACACCTTC. It yields the protein CAISDPYRPGQGAPGYTF.

The chain recombines TRBV10-2 with TRBJ1-2; 7 bases match TRBD1. V lost 10 bases and J lost 5; bases outside the gene matches: 7. In germline, CDR1 is WSHSY, CDR2 SAAADI. The CDR3 sequence is 12 residues long. DNA for the CDR3: TGCGCCATCTCCACAGGGGCTTATGGCTACACCTTC. Translation gives CAISTGAYGYTF.

V is TRBV6-5 and J is TRBJ2-5; the match to TRBD1 covers 10 bases. This CDR3 comprises 13 residues. The J segment lost 5 bases and the V segment lost 6 bases, leaving 3 bases of the junction unmatched. Germline V lookup: CDR1 MNHEY, CDR2 SVGAGI. The CDR3 spells CASRLTGGETQYF. DNA of the CDR3: TGTGCCAGCAGACTGACAGGGGGCGAGACCCAGTACTTC.

J is TRBJ2-3 and V is TRBV10-2; 12 nucleotides match TRBD1. V lost 8 bases and J lost 2; bases outside the gene matches: 14. From germline, CDR1 is WSHSY and CDR2 SAAADI. The CDR3 is 18 residues long. The DNA of the CDR3 is TGCGCCAGCCGATACGGGACAGGGGGCGCCTGGTCCACAGATACGCAGTATTTT. The encoded protein is CASRYGTGGAWSTDTQYF.